Shown below are 18 T cell receptor beta chains from a single sample sequenced in a study of T cells in localized non-small cell lung cancer. Clones were sequenced by immunoSEQ multiplex PCR, and TCRdb holds only the in-frame ones, with some missing. The data contain some 28,000 clones, approximately 86% of them seen just once; the ten biggest clones take up about 6.8%. This material consisted of peripheral blood, taken before any cancer treatment. The source of these receptors is a male donor older than 55 with stage I lung adenocarcinoma.

A single count supports this clone. This chain connects TRBV7-8 to TRBJ1-6; a possible D gene is TRBD1 (5 bases). Germline CDR1 is SGHVS and CDR2 is FQNEAQ. This CDR3 comprises 15 residues. The V end lost 7 bases, the J end lost 5 bases, and 15 bases lay between the germline ends. The CDR3 region has the DNA TGTGCCAGCAACCAGGCGCGGGGACATAATTCACCCCTCCACTTT. It is translated as CASNQARGHNSPLHF.

The chain carries TRBV29-1 and TRBJ1-1; 9 bases are a match to TRBD1. The germline gives CDR1 SQVTM, CDR2 ANQGSEA. The CDR3 covers 12 residues. The ends lost 7 bases at V and 7 bases at J; junction bases unmatched: 7. The CDR3 reads CSGGDRAGEAFF. The CDR3 bases are TGCAGCGGGGGGGACAGGGCTGGTGAAGCTTTCTTT.

The chain employs TRBV11-2 and TRBJ1-2; D is possibly TRBD1 (5 bases). V lost 5 bases to trimming and J lost 4 bases, with 20 bases between them. This CDR3 is built from 16 residues. The germline V gene encodes CDR1 SGHAT and CDR2 FQNNGV. The CDR3 reads CASSASWGPRAYGYTF. CDR3 nucleotide sequence: TGTGCCAGCAGCGCCTCTTGGGGCCCGAGAGCCTATGGCTACACCTTC.

This clone has a handful of counts. The genes are TRBV30 and TRBJ2-1, with TRBD2 matching 9 bases. In germline, CDR1 is GTSNPN, CDR2 SVGIG (reference sequence). Trimming cost V 8 bases and J 9 bases; bases outside gene matches: 14. This CDR3 spans 14 amino acids. CDR3 in amino acids: CARTGGGASSEQFF. CDR3 coding DNA: TGTGCCCGGACAGGCGGGGGGGCCTCATCTGAGCAGTTCTTC.

This clone was seen more than once but under ten times. The gene calls are TRBV25-1 and TRBJ1-2; D is unclear. V was shortened by 10 bases and J by 2 bases, with 17 bases between the two germline ends. Per the germline V gene, CDR1 is MGHDK and CDR2 is SYGVNS. The length of the CDR3 is 14 residues. The CDR3 nucleotides are TGTGCCACCCAGAGGTCTGGGTTAAACTATGGCTACACCTTC. Translating it yields CATQRSGLNYGYTF.

The chain combines TRBV5-1 with TRBJ2-2; the D gene is possibly TRBD1 (6 bases). The V end was cut by 7 bases, the J end by 7 bases, with 17 bases between. CDR3 length: 14 amino acids. Germline V lookup: CDR1 SGHRS, CDR2 YFSETQ. Here the CDR3 reads CASSPVGAGGELFF. The CDR3 DNA reads as TGCGCCAGCTCTCCTGTGGGGGCGGGCGGGGAGCTGTTTTTT.

The CDR3 protein is CASSAYSGGLYNEQFF. The CDR3 DNA follows: TGTGCCAGCAGCGCCTATAGCGGGGGGCTTTACAATGAGCAGTTCTTC. This chain uses TRBV7-2 with TRBJ2-1; 10 bases map to TRBD2. The length of the CDR3 is 16 residues. The germline CDR1 and CDR2 sequences are SGHTA and FQGNSA. The J segment lost 4 bases and the V segment lost 5 bases, leaving 8 bases of the junction unmatched.

This clone was seen just once. The gene calls are TRBV5-1 and TRBJ2-1; the match to TRBD2 covers 10 bases. V dropped 0 bases and J dropped 0; count of bases not matched to a gene: 3. This CDR3 has 17 residues. Germline CDR1 and CDR2: SGHRS and YFSETQ. The CDR3 DNA reads TGCGCCAGCAGCTTGGGGACTAGCGGCCTCTCCTACAATGAGCAGTTCTTC. Translating gives CASSLGTSGLSYNEQFF.

The genes are TRBV28 and TRBJ2-7; 7 bases fit TRBD2. This CDR3 has 13 amino acids. Germline V gene data show CDR1 as MDHEN and CDR2 as SYDVKM. V lost 5 bases and J lost 5; bases outside the gene matches: 6. Here the CDR3 reads CASSGGGFNEQYF. CDR3 coding DNA: TGTGCCAGCAGTGGGGGGGGTTTCAACGAGCAGTACTTC.

The J gene is TRBJ1-2, the V gene TRBV7-9; 7 bases agree with TRBD1. Losses at the gene ends were 1 base for V and 8 bases for J; bases not matched to a gene: 1. This CDR3 comprises 12 residues. CDR1 SEHNR and CDR2 FQNEAQ come from the germline V gene (reference sequence). CDR3: CASSLETGGYTF. CDR3 DNA sequence: TGTGCCAGCAGCTTAGAGACAGGGGGCTACACCTTC.

This chain links TRBV7-2 with TRBJ1-6; D ambiguous. Germline-derived CDR1 and CDR2 are SGHTA and FQGNSA. This CDR3 has 12 amino acids. Trimming pared 0 bases from V and 13 bases from J, leaving 7 bases between. DNA for the CDR3: TGTGCCAGCAGCTTAGCAGGTGCCCCCCTCCACTTT. Encoded protein: CASSLAGAPLHF.

The rearrangement links TRBV19 to TRBJ2-1, with 9 bases lining up with TRBD1. Germline loops: CDR1 LNHDA, CDR2 SQIVND (reference sequence). The CDR3 extends over 15 amino acids. The V segment lost 4 bases and the J segment 2 bases; nucleotides outside the gene matches: 3. The CDR3 DNA reads TGTGCCAGTAGTAGAGACAGGGGGGCCTACAATGAGCAGTTCTTC. The encoded protein is CASSRDRGAYNEQFF.

The chain links TRBV6-5 to TRBJ1-1; 8 nucleotides agree with TRBD1. The CDR3 totals 15 residues. Losses at the gene ends were 7 bases for V and 0 bases for J; bases not matched to a gene: 7. The germline V gene encodes CDR1 MNHEY and CDR2 SVGAGI. In nucleotides, the CDR3 is TGTGCCAGCACCGGACAGGGTAGCATGAACACTGAAGCTTTCTTT. It encodes CASTGQGSMNTEAFF.

The chain joins TRBV7-2 to TRBJ2-5; 8 bases map to TRBD2. V shed 5 bases and J 2 bases; nucleotides not matched to a gene: 7. CDR1 is SGHTA, CDR2 FQGNSA, per germline. This CDR3 contains 15 residues. CDR3 region: CASSAEVAGQETQYF. CDR3 nucleotides: TGTGCCAGCAGCGCAGAGGTAGCGGGACAAGAGACCCAGTACTTC. The full variable domain, in which reference TRBV7-2 and TRBJ2-5 provide the parts outside the CDR3, is GAGVSQSPSNKVTEKGKDVELRCDPISGHTALYWYRQSLGQGLEFLIYFQGNSAPDKSGLPSDRFSAERTGGSVSTLTIQRTQQEDSAVYLCASSAEVAGQETQYFGPGTRLLVL.

The rearrangement uses TRBV7-2 and TRBJ2-2; the D is unclear. The germline V gene has CDR1 SGHTA and CDR2 FQGNSA. The CDR3 has 16 amino acids. Trimming removed 6 bases at V and 6 bases at J, with 20 bases between. CDR3 sequence reads: CASSLMGTRDAGELFF. CDR3 bases: TGTGCCAGCAGTCTTATGGGTACCCGTGACGCCGGGGAGCTGTTTTTT.

This clone was detected once. J is TRBJ2-7 and V is TRBV27, with 7 bases matching TRBD2. The CDR3 length is 11 residues. Unmatched junction bases numbered 5, after V lost 6 bases and J lost 9 bases. CDR1 is MNHEY, CDR2 SMNVEV, per germline (reference sequence). The CDR3 protein is CASSMGGVQYF. The CDR3 nucleotides read TGTGCCAGCAGCATGGGGGGGGTGCAGTACTTC.

This chain links TRBV15 with TRBJ2-2, with TRBD2 as a possible D gene (5 bases). The CDR3 extends over 15 amino acids. Between the trimmed V and J ends, which lost 0 bases and 6 bases, there was a span of 11 bases. Per germline, CDR1 LNHNV and CDR2 YYDKDF (reference sequence). The CDR3 bases are TGTGCCACCAGCAGAGAGCGGGTTGGGGCCGGGGAGCTGTTTTTT. This translates into CATSRERVGAGELFF.

The rearrangement links TRBV18 to TRBJ2-1; no firm D call. V was shortened by 3 bases and J by 2 bases, with 8 bases between the two germline ends. The CDR3 length is 14 residues. The germline gives CDR1 KGHSH, CDR2 LQKENI. DNA for the CDR3: TGTGCCAGCTCACCGCCCGGTCCCTACAATGAGCAGTTCTTC. Residues: CASSPPGPYNEQFF.